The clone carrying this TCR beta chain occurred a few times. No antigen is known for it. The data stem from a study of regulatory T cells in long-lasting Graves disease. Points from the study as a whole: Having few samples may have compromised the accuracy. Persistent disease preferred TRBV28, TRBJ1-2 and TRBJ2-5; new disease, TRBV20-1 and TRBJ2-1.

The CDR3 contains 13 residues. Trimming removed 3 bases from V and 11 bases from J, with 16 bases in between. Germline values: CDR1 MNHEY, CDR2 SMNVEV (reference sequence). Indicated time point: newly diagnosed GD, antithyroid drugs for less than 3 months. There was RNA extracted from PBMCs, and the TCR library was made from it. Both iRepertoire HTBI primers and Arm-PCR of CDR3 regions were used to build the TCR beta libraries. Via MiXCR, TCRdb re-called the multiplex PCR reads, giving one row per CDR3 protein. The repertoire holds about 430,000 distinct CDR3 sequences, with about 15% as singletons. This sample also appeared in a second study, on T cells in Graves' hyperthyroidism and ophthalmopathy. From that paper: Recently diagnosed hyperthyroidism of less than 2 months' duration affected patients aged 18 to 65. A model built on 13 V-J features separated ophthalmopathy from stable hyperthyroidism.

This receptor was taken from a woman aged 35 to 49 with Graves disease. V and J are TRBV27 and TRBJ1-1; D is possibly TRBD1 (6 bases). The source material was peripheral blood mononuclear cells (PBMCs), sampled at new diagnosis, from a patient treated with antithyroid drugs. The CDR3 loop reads CASSLFGGRGAFF. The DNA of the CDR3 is TGTGCCAGCAGTTTGTTTGGGGGGCGGGGGGCTTTCTTT.